This TCR beta chain was documented in a study of post-analysis software for immune sequencing data. Concerning this clonotype: Its antigen is unknown.

The authors incorporated unique molecular identifiers into the TCR beta cDNA libraries. TCRdb reprocessed the PCR reads with MiXCR, giving one entry per CDR3 protein. The sample includes approximately 630,000 distinct CDR3 sequences, 55% to 70% seen only once; the top ten take about 11%. The CDR3 contains 13 residues. Trimming removed 7 bases from V and 1 base from J, with 10 bases in between. Broader study findings: Those samples that were prepared in the same batch co-clustered strongly by F measure. Included in a set of several TRBV segments more frequent in patients than controls were TRBV5-6, TRBV5-1 and TRBV20-1.

The specimen sequenced was blood. The V call is TRBV12-3 or TRBV12-4, the J call TRBJ1-1; D possibly corresponds to TRBD1 (5 bases). The TCR comes from a girl aged 2 to 10 with multiple sclerosis. The CDR3 loop reads CASTARANTEAFF. In nucleotides, the CDR3 is TGTGCCAGCACCGCCAGGGCGAACACTGAAGCTTTCTTT.